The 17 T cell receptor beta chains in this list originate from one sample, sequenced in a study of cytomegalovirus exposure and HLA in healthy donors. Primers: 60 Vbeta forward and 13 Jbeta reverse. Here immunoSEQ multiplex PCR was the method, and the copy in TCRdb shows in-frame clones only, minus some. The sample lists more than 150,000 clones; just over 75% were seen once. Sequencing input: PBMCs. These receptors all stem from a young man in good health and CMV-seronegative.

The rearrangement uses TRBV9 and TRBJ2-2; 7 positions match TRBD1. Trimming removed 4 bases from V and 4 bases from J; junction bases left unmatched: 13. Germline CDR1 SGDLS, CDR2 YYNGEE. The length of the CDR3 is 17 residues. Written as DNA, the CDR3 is TGTGCCAGCAGCCCCCGGACAGGCCGCGTGGCCACCGGGGAGCTGTTTTTT. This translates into CASSPRTGRVATGELFF.

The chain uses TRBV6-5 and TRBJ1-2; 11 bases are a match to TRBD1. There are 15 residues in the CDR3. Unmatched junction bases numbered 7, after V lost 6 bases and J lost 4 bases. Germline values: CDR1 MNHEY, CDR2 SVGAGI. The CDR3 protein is CASRGPGQGGYGYTF. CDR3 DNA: TGTGCCAGCAGGGGTCCGGGACAGGGGGGCTATGGCTACACCTTC.

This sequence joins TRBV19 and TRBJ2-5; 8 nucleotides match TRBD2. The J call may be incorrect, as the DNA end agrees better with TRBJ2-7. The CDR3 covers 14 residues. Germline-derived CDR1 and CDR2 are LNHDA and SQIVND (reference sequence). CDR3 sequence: CASSREGRRNEQYF. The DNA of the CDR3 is TGTGCCAGTAGTCGGGAGGGGAGAAGGAACGAGCAGTACTTC.

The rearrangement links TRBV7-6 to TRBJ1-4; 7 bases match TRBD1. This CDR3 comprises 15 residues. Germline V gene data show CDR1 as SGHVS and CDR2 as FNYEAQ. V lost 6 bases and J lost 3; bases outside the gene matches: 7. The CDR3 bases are TGTGCCAGCAGTTCTACAGGGGTACCTAATGAAAAACTGTTTTTT. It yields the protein CASSSTGVPNEKLFF.

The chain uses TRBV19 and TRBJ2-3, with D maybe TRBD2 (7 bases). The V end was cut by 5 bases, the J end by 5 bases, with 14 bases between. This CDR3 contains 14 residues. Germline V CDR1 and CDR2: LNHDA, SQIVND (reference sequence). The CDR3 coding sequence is TGTGCCAGTAGTGTGGGGGGGGCCAGAGATACGCAGTATTTT. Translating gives CASSVGGARDTQYF. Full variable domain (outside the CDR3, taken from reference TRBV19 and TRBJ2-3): DGGITQSPKYLFRKEGQNVTLSCEQNLNHDAMYWYRQDPGQGLRLIYYSQIVNDFQKGDIAEGYSVSREKKESFPLTVTSAQKNPTAFYLCASSVGGARDTQYFGPGTRLTVL.

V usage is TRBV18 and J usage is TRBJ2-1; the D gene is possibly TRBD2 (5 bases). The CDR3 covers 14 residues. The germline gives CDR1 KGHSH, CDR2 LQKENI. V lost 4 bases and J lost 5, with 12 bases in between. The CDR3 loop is CASSHSARNNEQFF. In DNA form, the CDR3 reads TGTGCCAGCTCACATAGCGCGAGAAACAATGAGCAGTTCTTC.

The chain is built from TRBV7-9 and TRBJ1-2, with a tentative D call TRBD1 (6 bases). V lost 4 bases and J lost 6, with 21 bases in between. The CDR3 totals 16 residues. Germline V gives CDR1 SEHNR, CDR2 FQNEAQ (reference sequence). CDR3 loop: CASSWPGTPLQDGYTF. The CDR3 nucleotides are TGTGCCAGCAGCTGGCCCGGGACACCGCTCCAGGATGGCTACACCTTC.

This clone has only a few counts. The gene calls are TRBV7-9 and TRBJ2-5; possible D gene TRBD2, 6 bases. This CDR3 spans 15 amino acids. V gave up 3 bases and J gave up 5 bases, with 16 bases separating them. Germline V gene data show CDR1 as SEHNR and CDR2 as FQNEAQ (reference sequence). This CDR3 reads CASSLVGGGRETQYF. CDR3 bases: TGTGCCAGCAGCTTGGTCGGCGGAGGGAGGGAGACCCAGTACTTC.

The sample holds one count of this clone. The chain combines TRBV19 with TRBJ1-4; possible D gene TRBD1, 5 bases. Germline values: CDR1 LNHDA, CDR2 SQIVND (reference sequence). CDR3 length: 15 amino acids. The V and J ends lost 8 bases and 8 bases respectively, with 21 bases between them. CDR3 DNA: TGTGCCAGTCAAGCATTAGGGGACCGGGGGGAAAAACTGTTTTTT. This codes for CASQALGDRGEKLFF.

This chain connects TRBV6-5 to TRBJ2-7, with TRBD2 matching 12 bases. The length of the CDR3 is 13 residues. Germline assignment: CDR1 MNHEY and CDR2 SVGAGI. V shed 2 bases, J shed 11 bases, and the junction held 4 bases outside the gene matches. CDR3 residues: CASSYRLAGGEYF. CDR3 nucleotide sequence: TGTGCCAGCAGTTACCGGCTAGCGGGAGGGGAGTACTTC.

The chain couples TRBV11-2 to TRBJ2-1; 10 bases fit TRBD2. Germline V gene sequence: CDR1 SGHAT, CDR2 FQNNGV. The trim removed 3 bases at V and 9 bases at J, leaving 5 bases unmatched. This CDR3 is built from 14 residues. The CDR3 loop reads CASSFASGGSEQFF. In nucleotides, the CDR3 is TGTGCCAGCAGCTTCGCTAGCGGGGGATCTGAGCAGTTCTTC. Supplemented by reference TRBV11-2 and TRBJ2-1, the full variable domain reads EAGVAQSPRYKIIEKRQSVAFWCNPISGHATLYWYQQILGQGPKLLIQFQNNGVVDDSQLPKDRFSAERLKGVDSTLKIQPAKLEDSAVYLCASSFASGGSEQFFGPGTRLTVL.

This CDR3 reads CSVEDLAGGLPGELFF. DNA of the CDR3: TGCAGCGTTGAAGACCTAGCGGGAGGACTCCCCGGGGAGCTGTTTTTT. This sequence joins TRBV29-1 and TRBJ2-2; 11 nucleotides align to TRBD2. The V and J ends lost 0 bases and 6 bases, in that order; junction bases with no gene match: 6. This CDR3 comprises 16 residues. Germline V gene sequence: CDR1 SQVTM, CDR2 ANQGSEA.

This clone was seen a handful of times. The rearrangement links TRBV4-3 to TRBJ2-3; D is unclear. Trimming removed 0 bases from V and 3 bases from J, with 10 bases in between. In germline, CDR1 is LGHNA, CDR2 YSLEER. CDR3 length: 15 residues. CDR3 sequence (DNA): TGCGCCAGCAGCCAAGATCTACCAGCGACAGATACGCAGTATTTT. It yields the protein CASSQDLPATDTQYF.

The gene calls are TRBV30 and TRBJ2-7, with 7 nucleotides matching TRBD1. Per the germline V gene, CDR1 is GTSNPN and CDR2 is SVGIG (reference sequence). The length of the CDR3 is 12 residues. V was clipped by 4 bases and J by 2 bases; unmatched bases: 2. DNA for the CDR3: TGTGCCTGGAAACAGGGGACCTACGAGCAGTACTTC. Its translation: CAWKQGTYEQYF.

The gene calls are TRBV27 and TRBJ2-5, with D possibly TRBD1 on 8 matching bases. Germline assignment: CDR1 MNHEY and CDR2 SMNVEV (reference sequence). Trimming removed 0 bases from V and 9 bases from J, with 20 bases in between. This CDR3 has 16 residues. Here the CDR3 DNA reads TGTGCCAGCAGTTTATCGGCAGGGGGCTGGGAGGGGGCCCAGTACTTC. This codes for CASSLSAGGWEGAQYF.

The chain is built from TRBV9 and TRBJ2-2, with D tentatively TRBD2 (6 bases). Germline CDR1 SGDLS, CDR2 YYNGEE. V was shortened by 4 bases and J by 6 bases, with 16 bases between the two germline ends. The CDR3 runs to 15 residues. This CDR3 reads CASSPMGLGAGELFF. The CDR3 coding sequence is TGTGCCAGCAGCCCGATGGGACTGGGCGCCGGGGAGCTGTTTTTT.

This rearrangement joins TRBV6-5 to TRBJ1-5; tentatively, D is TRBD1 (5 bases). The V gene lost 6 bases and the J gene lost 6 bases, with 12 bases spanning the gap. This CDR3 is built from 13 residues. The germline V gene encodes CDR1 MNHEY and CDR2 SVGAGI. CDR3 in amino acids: CASSGRGTQPQHF. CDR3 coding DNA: TGTGCCAGCAGCGGGCGGGGGACTCAGCCCCAGCATTTT.